This T cell receptor (beta chain) was captured in a study of Ad26.COV2.S vaccination and SARS-CoV-2 variants (dated by TCRdb to the early 2020s). Background for the entire study: Vaccine-arm donors came from COV1001, a multicentre, randomized, double-blind, placebo-controlled phase I-IIa trial of Ad26.COV2.S in healthy adults. Ad26.COV2.S was administered intramuscularly at a dose of 5x10^10 or 1x10^11 viral particles, either as one shot or as two shots given 56 days apart. The TCR-sequenced set comprised about 32 samples: around 20 Ad26.COV2.S vaccine recipients, 5 placebo recipients and 8 SARS-CoV-2 convalescent individuals. Investigators remained blinded to trial group allocation during experiments and outcome assessment. Participants in the trial were split at random into five groups of five each, receiving low-dose or high-dose Ad26.COV2.S once or twice, or else placebo on both occasions. TCRbeta repertoire sequencing was used to assess the specificity and breadth of SARS-CoV-2-reactive T cell receptors after Ad26.COV2.S vaccination. The study at large found these results: After vaccination, spike-specific CD8+ and CD4+ T cell responses were reported to show substantial breadth. Vaccine and placebo recipients had comparable non-spike TCR breadth, which fits with the vaccine containing only spike. The study lacked the statistical power to compare responses across vaccine doses or regimens. Spike-specific TCR breadth was higher in Ad26.COV2.S recipients than in placebo recipients (P = 0.0014). The authors noted that the TCR breadth and depth analyses may have underestimated total T cell responses.

Read against the paper, the sample's treatment or condition label means: some 19 received Ad26.COV2.S at low or high dose, single or two shots; 5 received placebo; per-sample allocation not given. Repertoires of vaccine and placebo recipients were sequenced from samples taken on day 63 after the first injection. Between 29 July and 7 August 2020, Cohort 1b enrolled 20 to 30 adults aged 18-55 years at one site in Boston, USA. Ad26.COV2.S was a replication-incompetent adenovirus type 26 vector that expressed a prefusion-stabilized SARS-CoV-2 spike protein derived from the original Wuhan strain. CDR1 and CDR2, looked up from the germline V gene, are SGDLS and YYNGEE. Including cysteine and phenylalanine, the CDR3 has 14 amino acids. The read is trimmed to its CDR3 DNA, 42 bases read in frame from base 1. At the junction V is shortened by 3 bases and J by 5 bases; bases outside the gene matches: 3. Concerning this clone: The antigen it binds to is not known. No base quality values were provided; no much bigger clone lies one nucleotide off.

TCRbeta CDR3 regions were sequenced with the immunoSEQ Assay. After extraction, genomic DNA underwent amplification by bias-controlled multiplex PCR, followed by high-throughput sequencing. Under the source paper's analysis protocol: Collapsing and filtering of sequences were performed to quantify the absolute abundance of each unique TCRbeta CDR3 region. T cell fraction was estimated by normalizing TCRbeta template counts to usable DNA, with usable DNA measured through amplification of reference genes found in all nucleated cells. Repertoire TCRs were annotated as SARS-CoV-2-specific when V gene, CDR3 amino acid sequence and J gene were exactly matched to a known reactive TCR set. The reference SARS-CoV-2 TCR set was derived from MIRA and filtered for enrichment in COVID-19-positive ImmuneCODE repertoires, a step that removed public or cross-reactive TCRs. Using the MIRA antigens, annotated TCRs were further analysed by specific ORF or by position within an ORF. Breadth was defined as annotated unique rearrangements over total unique productive rearrangements; depth was the summed frequency of those rearrangements. Two-sided Wilcoxon rank-sum tests were used to compare TCR breadth between groups. The table was pulled from immuneACCESS by TCRdb, which kept in-frame rearrangements only. Such tables lose some clones; where checked, under half of the loss comes from unresolved V genes, and the rest has no known cause. That table is the source of V, J and clone size, and D and trimming were worked out from the DNA. This sample has around 320,000 clones in its table, and around 87% of those were observed once. Roughly 3.1% of the sample goes to the ten largest clones.

The chain is assembled from TRBV9 and TRBJ1-1; 11 junctional bases match TRBD1. The TCR sequence derives from a person aged 18 to 59 who received the Ad26.COV2.S COVID-19 vaccine or a placebo. The sample consisted of peripheral blood, taken in a trial of Ad26.COV2.S vaccine versus placebo. The nucleotide sequence is TGTGCCAGCAGCGGGACAGGGGGCCGAACTGAAGCTTTCTTT. It is translated as CASSGTGGRTEAFF. Outside the CDR3, residues come from the reference TRBV9 and TRBJ1-1 proteins, so the full variable domain is: DSGVTQTPKHLITATGQRVTLRCSPRSGDLSVYWYQQSLDQGLQFLIQYYNGEERAKGNILERFSAQQFPDLHSELNLSSLELGDSALYFCASSGTGGRTEAFFGQGTRLTVV.